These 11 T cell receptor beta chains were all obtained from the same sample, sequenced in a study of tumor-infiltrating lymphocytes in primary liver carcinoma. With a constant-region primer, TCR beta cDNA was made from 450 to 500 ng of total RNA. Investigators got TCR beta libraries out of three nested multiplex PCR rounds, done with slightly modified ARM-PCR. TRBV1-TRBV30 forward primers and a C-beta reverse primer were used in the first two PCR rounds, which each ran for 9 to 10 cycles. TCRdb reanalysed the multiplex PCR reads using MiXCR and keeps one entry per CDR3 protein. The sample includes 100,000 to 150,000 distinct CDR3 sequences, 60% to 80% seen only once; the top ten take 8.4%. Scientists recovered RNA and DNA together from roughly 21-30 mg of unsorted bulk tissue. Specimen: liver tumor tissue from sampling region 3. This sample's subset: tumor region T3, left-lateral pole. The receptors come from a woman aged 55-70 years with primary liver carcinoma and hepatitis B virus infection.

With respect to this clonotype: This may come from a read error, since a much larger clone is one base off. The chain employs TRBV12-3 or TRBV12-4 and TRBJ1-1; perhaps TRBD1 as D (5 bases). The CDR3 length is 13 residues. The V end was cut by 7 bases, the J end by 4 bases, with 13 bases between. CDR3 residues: CASTNLGGTEAFF. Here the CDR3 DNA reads TGTGCCAGCACCAATCTTGGGGGCACTGAAGCTTTCTTT.

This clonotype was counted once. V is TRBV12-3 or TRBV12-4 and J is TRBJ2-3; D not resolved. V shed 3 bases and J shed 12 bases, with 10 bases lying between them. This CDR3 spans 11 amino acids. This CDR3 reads CASSFVDAQYF. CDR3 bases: TGTGCCAGCAGTTTTGTAGATGCTCAGTATTTT.

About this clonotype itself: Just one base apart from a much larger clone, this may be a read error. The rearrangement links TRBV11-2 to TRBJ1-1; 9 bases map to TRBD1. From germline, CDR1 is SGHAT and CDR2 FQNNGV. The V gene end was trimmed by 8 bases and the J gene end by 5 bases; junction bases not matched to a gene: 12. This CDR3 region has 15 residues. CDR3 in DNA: TGTGCCAGCTGCCTCCGCTGGGACAGGGATACTGAAGCTTTCTTT. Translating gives CASCLRWDRDTEAFF.

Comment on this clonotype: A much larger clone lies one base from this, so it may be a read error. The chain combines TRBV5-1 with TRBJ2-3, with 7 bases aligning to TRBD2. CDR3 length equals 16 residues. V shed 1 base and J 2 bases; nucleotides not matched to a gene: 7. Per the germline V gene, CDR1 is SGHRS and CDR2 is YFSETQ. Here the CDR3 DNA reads TGCGCCAGCAGCTTGATAGCGGGCCTAGACACAGATACGCAGTATTTT. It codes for CASSLIAGLDTDTQYF.

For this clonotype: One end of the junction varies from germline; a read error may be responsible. CDR3 sequence reads: CASSYHPATDMQYF. The CDR3 DNA follows: TGTGCCAGCAGCTACCATCCTGCCACAGATATGCAGTATTTT. The chain links TRBV11-3 to TRBJ2-3; no clear D gene. Looked up from germline, CDR1 is SGHNT and CDR2 is YENEEA. CDR3 length: 14 amino acids.

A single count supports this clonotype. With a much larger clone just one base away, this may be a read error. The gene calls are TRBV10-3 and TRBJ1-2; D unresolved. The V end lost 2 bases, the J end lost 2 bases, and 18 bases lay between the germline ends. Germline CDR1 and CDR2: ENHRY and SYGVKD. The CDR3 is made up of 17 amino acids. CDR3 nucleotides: TGTGCCATCAGTGAGGAGGGAGGCTGGGCTGGCAACTATGGCTACACCTTC. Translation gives CAISEEGGWAGNYGYTF.

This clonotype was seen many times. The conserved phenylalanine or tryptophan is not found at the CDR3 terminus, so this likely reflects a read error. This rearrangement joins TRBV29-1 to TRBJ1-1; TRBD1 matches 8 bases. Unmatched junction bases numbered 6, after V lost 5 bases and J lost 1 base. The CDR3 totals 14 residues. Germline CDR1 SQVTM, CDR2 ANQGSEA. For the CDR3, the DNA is TGCAGCGTTCTTACCGGGACAGGGAACACTGAAGCTTTCCTT. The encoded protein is CSVLTGTGNTEAFL.

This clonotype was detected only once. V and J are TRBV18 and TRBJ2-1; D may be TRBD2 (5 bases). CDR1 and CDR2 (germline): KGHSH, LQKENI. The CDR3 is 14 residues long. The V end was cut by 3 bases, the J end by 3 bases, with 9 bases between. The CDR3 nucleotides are TGTGCCAGCTCACCCTTGACTAACTACAATGAGCAGTTCTTC. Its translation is CASSPLTNYNEQFF.

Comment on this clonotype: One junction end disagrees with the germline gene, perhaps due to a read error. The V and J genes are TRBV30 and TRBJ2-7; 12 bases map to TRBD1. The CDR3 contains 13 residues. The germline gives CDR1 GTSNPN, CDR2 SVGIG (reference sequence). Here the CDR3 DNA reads TGTGTCTGGAGTTGGGACAGGGGGCGGGAGCAGTACTTC. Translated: CVWSWDRGREQYF.

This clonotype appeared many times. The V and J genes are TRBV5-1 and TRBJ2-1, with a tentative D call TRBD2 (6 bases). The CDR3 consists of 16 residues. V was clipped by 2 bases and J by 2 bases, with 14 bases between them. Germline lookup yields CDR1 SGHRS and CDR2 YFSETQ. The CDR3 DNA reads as TGCGCCAGCAGCTTACTCGGGAGTAGCGCCTACAATGAGCAGTTCTTC. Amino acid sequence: CASSLLGSSAYNEQFF.

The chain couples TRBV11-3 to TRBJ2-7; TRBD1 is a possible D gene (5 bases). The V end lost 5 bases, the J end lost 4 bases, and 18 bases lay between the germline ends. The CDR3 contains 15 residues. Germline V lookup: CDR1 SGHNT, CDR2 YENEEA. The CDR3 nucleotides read TGTGCCAGCAGCACGCACAGGCATTGGAAGTACGAGCAGTACTTC. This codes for CASSTHRHWKYEQYF.